The 8 T cell receptor beta chains in this list originate from one sample, sequenced in a study of shared clonotypes between healthy human individuals. Sequencing used immunoSEQ multiplex PCR; TCRdb keeps in-frame clones, though not all of them. The profile shows some 2 million clones, over 85% of them singletons. Naive CD8 cells, CD45RO-negative and positively selected for CCR7, excluded terminally differentiated effector memory CD45RA+ cells. What was sequenced was naive CD8+ T cells sorted from blood. Receptors originate from a man aged 18 to 30 in good health.

The V gene is TRBV18, the J gene TRBJ2-1; perhaps D is TRBD1 or TRBD2 (5 bases each). Trimming shortened V by 2 bases and J by 4 bases, and 9 bases separated the two germline ends. The germline V gene encodes CDR1 KGHSH and CDR2 LQKENI. There are 14 residues in the CDR3. CDR3 amino acids: CASSPRDGYNEQFF. CDR3 nucleotides: TGTGCCAGCTCACCAAGGGACGGGTACAATGAGCAGTTCTTC. Looking up the rest from reference TRBV18 and TRBJ2-1 gives the full variable domain: NAGVMQNPRHLVRRRGQEARLRCSPMKGHSHVYWYRQLPEEGLKFMVYLQKENIIDESGMPKERFSAEFPKEGPSILRIQQVVRGDSAAYFCASSPRDGYNEQFFGPGTRLTVL.

The chain couples TRBV27 to TRBJ2-7; the match to TRBD2 covers 7 bases. Unmatched junction bases numbered 3, after V lost 2 bases and J lost 2 bases. The CDR3 loop spans 14 amino acids. Germline V gene data show CDR1 as MNHEY and CDR2 as SMNVEV (reference sequence). The CDR3 DNA reads TGTGCCAGCAGTTTAGGGAGGGATACCTACGAGCAGTACTTC. Translating it yields CASSLGRDTYEQYF.

This chain joins TRBV9 and TRBJ2-5; TRBD2 is a possible D gene (5 bases). V shed 3 bases and J shed 10 bases, with 16 bases lying between them. Germline V CDR1 and CDR2: SGDLS, YYNGEE. This CDR3 is built from 13 residues. Here the CDR3 reads CASSETDSQGQYF. The CDR3 bases are TGTGCCAGCAGCGAAACGGACTCCCAAGGCCAGTACTTC.

The rearrangement joins TRBV6-1 to TRBJ2-5; D gene uncertain. The CDR3 runs 13 residues. V dropped 2 bases and J dropped 5 bases, with 9 bases sitting between them. Germline assignment: CDR1 MNHNS and CDR2 SASEGT. This CDR3 reads CASSEFVGETQYF. CDR3 in DNA: TGTGCCAGCAGTGAATTTGTGGGTGAGACCCAGTACTTC.

In DNA form, the CDR3 reads TGTGCCTGGAGTGTACACCCTGGACTAGCGGGGGGGCCTGACCAAGAGACCCAGTACTTC. It translates to CAWSVHPGLAGGPDQETQYF. The genes are TRBV30 and TRBJ2-5; 15 nucleotides agree with TRBD2. V lost 0 bases to trimming and J lost 0 bases; unmatched junction nucleotides: 11. The germline gives CDR1 GTSNPN, CDR2 SVGIG (reference sequence). The CDR3 runs to 20 residues.

On this clone: This specimen includes other DNA sequences encoding the same CDR3. The gene calls are TRBV5-1 and TRBJ2-1, with D uncertain. Germline CDR1 reads SGHRS; CDR2 reads YFSETQ. The CDR3 sequence is 11 residues long. The V end was cut by 4 bases, the J end by 8 bases, with 7 bases between. CDR3 in DNA: TGCGCCAGCAGCCTAGGATATGAGCAGTTCTTC. This sequence encodes CASSLGYEQFF.

The chain carries TRBV6-5 and TRBJ1-4; D might be TRBD1 (5 bases). The CDR3 runs to 15 residues. V lost 2 bases to trimming and J lost 3 bases, with 10 bases between them. The germline CDR1 and CDR2 sequences are MNHEY and SVGAGI. This chain's CDR3 is CASSYLGGPNEKLFF. The CDR3 DNA reads as TGTGCCAGCAGTTACCTCGGGGGACCTAATGAAAAACTGTTTTTT.

Regarding this clone: The sample contains more than one DNA sequence encoding this CDR3. The chain uses TRBV6-5 and TRBJ2-3; no clear D gene. The CDR3 extends over 13 amino acids. CDR1 is MNHEY and CDR2 is SVGAGI in the germline V gene. V lost 4 bases and J lost 3, with 8 bases in between. The CDR3 coding sequence is TGTGCCAGCAGTTGGGGATCAACAGATACGCAGTATTTT. Amino acid sequence: CASSWGSTDTQYF.